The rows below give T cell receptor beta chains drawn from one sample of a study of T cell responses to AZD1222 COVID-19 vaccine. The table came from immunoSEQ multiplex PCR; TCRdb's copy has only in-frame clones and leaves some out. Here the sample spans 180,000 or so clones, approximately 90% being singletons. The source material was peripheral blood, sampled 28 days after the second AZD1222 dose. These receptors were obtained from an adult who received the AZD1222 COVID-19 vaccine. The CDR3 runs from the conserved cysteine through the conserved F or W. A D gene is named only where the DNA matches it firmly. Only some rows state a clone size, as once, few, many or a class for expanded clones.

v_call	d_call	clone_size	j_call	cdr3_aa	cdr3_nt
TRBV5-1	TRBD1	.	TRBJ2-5	CASSFTGEETQYF	TGCGCCAGCAGCTTTACAGGGGAAGAGACCCAGTACTTC
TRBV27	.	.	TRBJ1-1	CASSLSPPEAFF	TGTGCCAGCAGTTTGTCGCCCCCTGAAGCTTTCTTT
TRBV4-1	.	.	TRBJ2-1	CASSQEVGGLFF	TGCGCCAGCAGCCAAGAAGTTGGGGGCCTGTTCTTC
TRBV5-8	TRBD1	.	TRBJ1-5	CASSLALGQGFSNQPQHF	TGTGCCAGCAGCTTGGCCTTAGGACAGGGATTCAGCAATCAGCCCCAGCATTTT
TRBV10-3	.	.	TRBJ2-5	CAISESPLETQYF	TGTGCCATCAGTGAGTCTCCGCTGGAGACCCAGTACTTC
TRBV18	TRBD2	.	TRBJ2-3	CASSPRRVGSSSGGATDTQYF	TGTGCCAGCTCACCCCGACGCGTGGGGAGTTCTAGCGGGGGGGCGACAGATACGCAGTATTTT
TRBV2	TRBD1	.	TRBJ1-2	CASTQGANYGYTF	TGTGCCAGCACACAGGGGGCGAACTATGGCTACACCTTC
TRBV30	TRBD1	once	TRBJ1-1	CAWSGQANTEAFF	TGTGCCTGGAGCGGACAGGCGAACACTGAAGCTTTCTTT
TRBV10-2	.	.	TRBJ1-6	CASNESLLTSPLHF	TGCGCCAGCAATGAGAGTCTACTAACCTCACCCCTCCACTTT
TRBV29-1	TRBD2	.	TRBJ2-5	CSVPTSGRETQYF	TGCAGCGTCCCTACTAGCGGTAGAGAGACCCAGTACTTC
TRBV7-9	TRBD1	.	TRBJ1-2	CASSPGQLSGYTF	TGTGCCAGCAGCCCGGGACAGTTGAGTGGCTACACCTTC
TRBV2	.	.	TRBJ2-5	CASSDRGEETQYF	TGTGCCAGCAGTGACCGAGGTGAGGAGACCCAGTACTTC
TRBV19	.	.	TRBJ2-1	CASRTDGGNYNEQFF	TGTGCCAGTAGAACAGACGGCGGGAACTACAATGAGCAGTTCTTC
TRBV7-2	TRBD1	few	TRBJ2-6	CASRKTGGYSGANVLTF	TGTGCCAGCAGAAAGACAGGGGGCTACTCTGGGGCCAACGTCCTGACTTTC
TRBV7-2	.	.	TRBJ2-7	CASSPATQAEYF	TGTGCCAGCAGCCCGGCGACCCAAGCGGAGTACTTC
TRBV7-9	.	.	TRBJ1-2	CASSLRDTEANYGYTF	TGTGCCAGCAGCCTCCGGGACACCGAAGCTAACTATGGCTACACCTTC
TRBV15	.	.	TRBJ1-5	CATSAYSNQPQHF	TGTGCCACCAGCGCCTATAGCAATCAGCCCCAGCATTTT
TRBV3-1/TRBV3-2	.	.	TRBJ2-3	CASSQRTADTQYF	TGTGCCAGCAGCCAACGAACGGCGGATACGCAGTATTTT
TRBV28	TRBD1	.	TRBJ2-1	CASSTVDRDQFF	TGTGCCAGCAGTACGGTCGACAGGGACCAGTTCTTC
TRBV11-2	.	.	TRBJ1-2	CASSRSRPAGVISYGYTF	TGTGCCAGCAGCCGAAGCCGACCTGCAGGGGTCATAAGTTATGGCTACACCTTC
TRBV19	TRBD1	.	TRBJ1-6	CASSPHRGGYNSPLHF	TGTGCCAGTAGTCCCCACAGGGGTGGCTATAATTCACCCCTCCACTTT
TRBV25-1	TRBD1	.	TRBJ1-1	CASSVTGTVEAFF	TGTGCCAGCAGTGTTACAGGGACAGTTGAAGCTTTCTTT
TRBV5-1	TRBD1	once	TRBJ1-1	CASSLGAFLGGATEAFF	TGCGCCAGCAGCCTTGGAGCCTTTCTAGGGGGCGCGACTGAAGCTTTCTTT
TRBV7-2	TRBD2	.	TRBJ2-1	CASSHRNYGRNSYNEQFF	TGTGCCAGCAGCCATAGAAATTACGGGAGGAACTCCTACAATGAGCAGTTCTTC
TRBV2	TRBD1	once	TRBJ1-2	CASSGGQGAGGYTF	TGTGCCAGCAGTGGGGGACAGGGGGCGGGTGGCTACACCTTC
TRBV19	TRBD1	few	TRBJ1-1	CASSTGRGQYTEAFF	TGTGCCAGTAGTACGGGCAGGGGGCAGTACACTGAAGCTTTCTTT
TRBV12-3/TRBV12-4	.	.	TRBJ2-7	CASSTQAYEQYF	TGTGCCAGCAGCACACAGGCGTACGAGCAGTACTTC
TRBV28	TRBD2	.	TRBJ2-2	CASLRLAATGELFF	TGTGCCAGCCTTCGACTAGCGGCCACCGGGGAGCTGTTTTTT
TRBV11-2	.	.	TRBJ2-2	CASSFAQSTGELFF	TGTGCCAGCAGCTTTGCCCAAAGCACCGGGGAGCTGTTTTTT
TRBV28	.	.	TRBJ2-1	CASTDSPSLREQFF	TGTGCCAGCACCGATTCGCCCTCCCTAAGGGAGCAGTTCTTC
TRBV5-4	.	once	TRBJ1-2	CASSTLREGLVGYTF	TGTGCCAGCAGCACCCTCAGGGAAGGTTTGGTCGGCTACACCTTC
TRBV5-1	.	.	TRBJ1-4	CASSSGLGLTNEKLFF	TGCGCCAGCAGCTCCGGCTTGGGGTTAACTAATGAAAAACTGTTTTTT
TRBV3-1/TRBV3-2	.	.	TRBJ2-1	CASSSSRYNEQFF	TGTGCCAGCAGCTCCTCGAGATACAATGAGCAGTTCTTC